This entry lists 26 T cell receptor beta chains sequenced from one sample in a study of shared clonotypes between healthy human individuals (dated by TCRdb to 2020 to 2022). The library came from the immunoSEQ multiplex PCR assay. Sourced from immuneACCESS, this table was stored by TCRdb with only in-frame sequences that have V and J called. A share of the clones is absent; for the studies checked, an unresolved V gene accounts for under half, and the remainder has no known explanation. In all, the sample holds about 710,000 clones, and roughly 72% of those were seen once. Less than 2% of the sample is in the top ten clones. The sequenced material came from memory CD4+ T cells sorted from blood. Reading the label with the study, this specimen's cell subset or site is: CD45RA-negative fraction. The source is a woman in her 30s in good health.

The chain is built from TRBV27 and TRBJ2-5, with no clear D. V lost 4 bases and J 4 bases, leaving 13 bases between the germline ends. CDR1 is MNHEY and CDR2 is SMNVEV in the germline V gene (reference sequence). CDR3 size: 14 residues. CDR3 in amino acids: CASSSILSGETQYF. DNA of the CDR3: TGTGCCAGCAGTTCGATCCTGTCTGGAGAGACCCAGTACTTC.

The chain recombines TRBV11-2 with TRBJ1-4; maybe TRBD1 (5 bases). The CDR3 runs to 12 residues. Germline CDR1 reads SGHAT; CDR2 reads FQNNGV. Deletions cut 5 bases from V and 12 bases from J, with 13 bases between. The CDR3 here is CASSRFRAELFF. The CDR3 DNA reads as TGTGCCAGCAGCCGGTTCAGGGCAGAACTGTTTTTT.

The V gene is TRBV15, the J gene TRBJ1-5; 7 bases align to TRBD1. CDR1 LNHNV and CDR2 YYDKDF come from the germline V gene (reference sequence). This CDR3 region has 15 residues. The V segment lost 4 bases and the J segment 9 bases; nucleotides outside the gene matches: 12. CDR3 nucleotides: TGTGCCACCAGCAAGCCGGGACAGTCCTTTTTGCCCCAGCATTTT. It translates to CATSKPGQSFLPQHF.

This clone was counted only a few times. The chain carries TRBV6-6 and TRBJ1-5; possible D gene TRBD1, 5 bases. V was clipped by 6 bases and J by 1 base, with 13 bases between them. The CDR3 sequence is 15 residues long. CDR1 is MNHNY, CDR2 SVGAGI, per germline (reference sequence). The CDR3 reads CASSVDGTSNQPQHF. DNA for the CDR3: TGTGCCAGCAGCGTGGATGGGACCAGCAATCAGCCCCAGCATTTT.

The rearrangement links TRBV15 to TRBJ2-5, with D possibly called TRBD1 or TRBD2 (6 bases each). Germline V gives CDR1 LNHNV, CDR2 YYDKDF (reference sequence). The CDR3 runs to 14 residues. V gave up 0 bases and J gave up 3 bases, with 8 bases separating them. As DNA, the CDR3 is TGTGCCACCAGCAGAGATAGGGGGGAAGAGACCCAGTACTTC. This encodes CATSRDRGEETQYF.

V usage is TRBV28 and J usage is TRBJ2-7, with a possible D match to TRBD2 (6 bases). Germline-derived CDR1 and CDR2 are MDHEN and SYDVKM. The CDR3 runs 11 residues. V was pared by 10 bases and J by 2 bases, with 9 bases between. The CDR3 spells CATPGAYEQYF. The CDR3 nucleotides read TGTGCCACCCCGGGGGCCTACGAGCAGTACTTC.

This clone was detected only a few times. The chain combines TRBV27 with TRBJ2-2; 7 bases map to TRBD1. The CDR3 has 15 amino acids. Losses at the gene ends were 5 bases for V and 2 bases for J; bases not matched to a gene: 5. Germline lookup yields CDR1 MNHEY and CDR2 SMNVEV (reference sequence). CDR3 DNA: TGTGCCAGCAGTCGACAGGGAGCAAACACCGGGGAGCTGTTTTTT. Encoded protein: CASSRQGANTGELFF.

The gene calls are TRBV2 and TRBJ1-2, with D maybe TRBD1 (5 bases). This CDR3 contains 15 residues. CDR1 SNHLY and CDR2 FYNNEI come from the germline V gene. The V and J ends lost 4 bases and 3 bases respectively, with 15 bases between them. CDR3 sequence reads: CASSAFGGEDYGYTF. DNA for the CDR3: TGTGCCAGCAGTGCCTTCGGGGGGGAAGACTATGGCTACACCTTC.

This clone was seen repeatedly, ten times or more. J is TRBJ2-2 and V is TRBV7-2; TRBD1 matches 8 bases. This CDR3 has 15 residues. The junction had 6 bases not matched to a gene; V was cut back by 5 bases and J by 4 bases. CDR1 is SGHTA, CDR2 FQGNSA, per germline. The CDR3 DNA is TGTGCCAGCAGCCGGGACAGGCGTTCCACCGGGGAGCTGTTTTTT. This sequence encodes CASSRDRRSTGELFF.

This clone has a handful of counts. The chain recombines TRBV4-2 with TRBJ2-3; D is ambiguous. V shed 0 bases and J shed 0 bases, with 13 bases lying between them. The CDR3 sequence is 17 residues long. CDR1 is LGHNA and CDR2 is YNFKEQ in the germline V gene. Here the CDR3 reads CASSQELAHISTDTQYF. CDR3 in DNA: TGTGCCAGCAGCCAAGAGTTAGCCCACATAAGCACAGATACGCAGTATTTT.

This rearrangement joins TRBV14 to TRBJ1-3, with D uncertain. V gave up 1 base and J gave up 4 bases, with 14 bases separating them. Germline assignment: CDR1 SGHDN and CDR2 FVKESK. The CDR3 extends over 16 amino acids. The CDR3 coding sequence is TGTGCCAGCAGCCAAGTCGGAGGGATGGGAGGAAACACCATATATTTT. Its protein product is CASSQVGGMGGNTIYF.

The rearrangement links TRBV19 to TRBJ1-2, with 11 bases lining up with TRBD1. The CDR3 spans 14 residues. Germline-derived CDR1 and CDR2 are LNHDA and SQIVND (reference sequence). The V segment lost 8 bases and the J segment 8 bases; nucleotides outside the gene matches: 10. In nucleotides, the CDR3 is TGTGCCAGTCGGGATGGACAGGGGGCACGGGGCTACACCTTC. It translates to CASRDGQGARGYTF.

Regarding this clone: A much more abundant neighbour one base away suggests this may be a read error. The chain's CDR3 is CASSLAYEQYF. In nucleotides, the CDR3 is TGTGCCAGCAGCTTGGCCTACGAGCAGTACTTC. The gene calls are TRBV11-3 and TRBJ2-7; D remains unclear. Trimming cost V 3 bases and J 2 bases, with 2 bases left between them. CDR3 length: 11 amino acids. The germline V gene encodes CDR1 SGHNT and CDR2 YENEEA.

The rearrangement uses TRBV15 and TRBJ2-1; 8 bases are a match to TRBD2. J gave up 0 bases and V 0 bases, and 4 bases lay outside the gene matches. This CDR3 has 17 amino acids. Germline CDR1 reads LNHNV; CDR2 reads YYDKDF (reference sequence). In DNA form, the CDR3 reads TGTGCCACCAGCAGAGATTGGAGCGGGAGCTCCTACAATGAGCAGTTCTTC. Amino acids: CATSRDWSGSSYNEQFF.

CDR3 nucleotide sequence: TGTGCCAGCAGCTTAGTAGGGCTAGCGTCGTACCAAGAGACCCAGTACTTC. This gives the protein CASSLVGLASYQETQYF. V and J are TRBV11-2 and TRBJ2-5, with a possible D match to TRBD2 (6 bases). CDR3 length: 17 residues. The V gene's germline CDR1 is SGHAT and CDR2 FQNNGV. V shed 1 base and J shed 0 bases, with 15 bases lying between them.

The V call is TRBV27, the J call TRBJ1-6; 8 nucleotides match TRBD1. Germline-derived CDR1 and CDR2 are MNHEY and SMNVEV (reference sequence). The CDR3 runs 16 residues. V lost 6 bases, J lost 7 bases, and 11 bases stayed unmatched. CDR3 region: CASRSFSGGSNSPLHF. CDR3 DNA sequence: TGTGCCAGCAGATCCTTTTCAGGGGGCTCGAATTCACCCCTCCACTTT.

The chain recombines TRBV28 with TRBJ1-5, with D uncertain. Germline CDR1 reads MDHEN; CDR2 reads SYDVKM. This CDR3 contains 11 residues. V lost 6 bases, J lost 7 bases, and 7 bases lay in between. DNA of the CDR3: TGTGCCAGCAGAGACGAACAGCCCCAGCATTTT. Translation: CASRDEQPQHF.

This clone was counted between two and nine times. The chain combines TRBV4-1 with TRBJ1-2; no clear D gene. The CDR3 has 15 residues. The ends were cut back, 3 bases at V and 2 bases at J, with 13 bases in the middle. Looked up from germline, CDR1 is MGHRA and CDR2 is YSYEKL. The CDR3 DNA follows: TGCGCCAGCAGCCATCGGGGAGGGAACAACTATGGCTACACCTTC. Translated: CASSHRGGNNYGYTF.

The rearrangement joins TRBV14 to TRBJ2-7; 8 nucleotides align to TRBD2. Trimming removed 2 bases from V and 8 bases from J; junction bases left unmatched: 14. Per germline, CDR1 SGHDN and CDR2 FVKESK. CDR3 length: 16 residues. The CDR3 sequence is CASSQTGTRIGGKQYF. The CDR3 nucleotides read TGTGCCAGCAGCCAAACCGGGACTAGGATTGGGGGGAAGCAGTACTTC.

CDR3 in amino acids: CAWSAMRASGRAGFF. The CDR3 DNA sequence: TGTGCCTGGAGCGCCATGCGGGCTAGCGGGAGGGCCGGGTTCTTC. This rearrangement joins TRBV30 to TRBJ2-1; TRBD2 matches at 12 bases. The germline gives CDR1 GTSNPN, CDR2 SVGIG (reference sequence). The CDR3 spans 15 residues. V lost 3 bases, J lost 15 bases, and 15 bases stayed unmatched.

The CDR3 DNA is TGTGCCAGCAGCTTAGACTTCGGCCCCTACGAGCAGTACTTC. Encoded protein: CASSLDFGPYEQYF. The chain is built from TRBV11-2 and TRBJ2-7; D uncertain. Germline V gives CDR1 SGHAT, CDR2 FQNNGV. This CDR3 region has 14 residues. V lost 0 bases and J lost 2, with 8 bases in between.

This clone appeared a few times. This rearrangement joins TRBV7-9 to TRBJ1-4; possibly TRBD1 for D (6 bases). In germline, CDR1 is SEHNR, CDR2 FQNEAQ (reference sequence). CDR3 size: 16 residues. V was trimmed by 1 base and J by 8 bases, leaving 17 bases between them. The DNA of the CDR3 is TGTGCCAGCAGCTTAGTTACAGGGTCAATTCGGGAAAAACTGTTTTTT. Its translation: CASSLVTGSIREKLFF.

This clone was found many times. This chain links TRBV6-5 with TRBJ1-1; no firm D call. Germline CDR1 and CDR2: MNHEY and SVGAGI. The CDR3 length is 13 residues. Trimming took 2 bases from V and 4 from J, leaving 8 bases between them. CDR3 region: CASSYPPGTEAFF. CDR3 DNA sequence: TGTGCCAGCAGTTACCCCCCAGGCACTGAAGCTTTCTTT.

This clone was detected many times. This chain connects TRBV14 to TRBJ1-1; D possibly corresponds to TRBD1 (5 bases). There are 14 residues in the CDR3. V was shortened by 2 bases and J by 2 bases, with 9 bases between the two germline ends. Germline loops: CDR1 SGHDN, CDR2 FVKESK. The DNA of the CDR3 is TGTGCCAGCAGCCAACAGGGCCATAACACTGAAGCTTTCTTT. It encodes CASSQQGHNTEAFF.

V is TRBV7-9 and J is TRBJ1-1; 7 positions match TRBD1. The trim removed 2 bases at V and 5 bases at J, leaving 8 bases unmatched. The CDR3 contains 15 residues. Germline CDR1 SEHNR, CDR2 FQNEAQ (reference sequence). DNA of the CDR3: TGTGCCAGCAGCTTACTGGCAGGGGGTCGAACTGAAGCTTTCTTT. Its protein product is CASSLLAGGRTEAFF.

The table lists this clone with a few counts. The rearrangement links TRBV11-3 to TRBJ1-1; TRBD1 is a possible D gene (6 bases). The CDR3 totals 13 residues. Trimming took 3 bases from V and 4 from J, leaving 9 bases between them. The V gene's germline CDR1 is SGHNT and CDR2 YENEEA. The CDR3 nucleotides read TGTGCCAGCAGCTTCATGGGGGCCACTGAAGCTTTCTTT. This encodes CASSFMGATEAFF.